A single TCR beta chain is shown here with its context. Its antigen is unknown. Amplification used 60 Vbeta primers and 13 Jbeta primers. This table comes from immunoSEQ multiplex PCR, and its TCRdb copy is limited to in-frame clones, with some not included. The sample holds over 110,000 clones. This sample stems from a study of cytomegalovirus exposure and HLA in healthy donors. Overall study results and limits: Reports indicated that the classifier achieved high specificity and sensitivity in diagnosing cytomegalovirus status.

Looked up from germline, CDR1 is MNHNS and CDR2 is SASEGT. The ends lost 0 bases at V and 0 bases at J; junction bases unmatched: 7. This CDR3 region has 17 residues. This clonotype was obtained from a male donor in good health and CMV-seronegative. Sequencing input: PBMCs. The chain couples TRBV6-1 to TRBJ1-1, with TRBD1 matching 7 bases. CDR3 region: CASSEATGTLMNTEAFF. The DNA for the CDR3 is TGTGCCAGCAGTGAAGCGACAGGGACCCTGATGAACACTGAAGCTTTCTTT.